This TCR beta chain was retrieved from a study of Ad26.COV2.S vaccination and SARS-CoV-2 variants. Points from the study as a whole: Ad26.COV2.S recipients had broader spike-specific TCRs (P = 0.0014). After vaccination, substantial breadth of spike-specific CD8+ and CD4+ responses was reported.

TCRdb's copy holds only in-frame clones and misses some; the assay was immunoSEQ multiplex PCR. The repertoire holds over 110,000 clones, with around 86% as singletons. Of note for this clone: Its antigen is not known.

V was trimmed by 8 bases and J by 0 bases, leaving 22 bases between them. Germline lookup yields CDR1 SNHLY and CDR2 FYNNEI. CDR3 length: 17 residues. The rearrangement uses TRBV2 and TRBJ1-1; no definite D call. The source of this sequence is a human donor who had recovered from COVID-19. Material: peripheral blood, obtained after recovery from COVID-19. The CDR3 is CASGRAEDRNLNTEAFF. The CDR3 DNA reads TGTGCCAGCGGGAGGGCGGAGGATCGGAATTTGAACACTGAAGCTTTCTTT.